This T cell receptor beta chain was identified in a study of cytomegalovirus exposure and HLA in healthy donors (dated by TCRdb to 2015 to 2018). General notes on the study: An earlier analysis of more than 550 of the donors reported around 280 Gb of sequence data and 117 million unique TCR beta sequences obtained from some 170 million T cells. An early release that covered roughly 600 HLA-typed donors contained around 330 gigabases of sequencing data and tens of millions of unique TCR sequences. Of the approximately 400 genotyped donors, approximately 80% fell in the genetic ancestry cluster associated with self-reported Caucasian donors. The study was designed to test whether signatures of past pathogen exposure could be identified by cataloging public T cell receptors. Using immunosequencing, the study profiled T cell repertoires from some 670 subjects and related those repertoires to cytomegalovirus serostatus. A separate validation cohort of over 95 different subjects was used in addition to the roughly 700-subject first cohort. High-throughput TCR immunosequencing, statistical association of individual TCRs with disease status, and machine learning were combined to predict cytomegalovirus infection status. A later analysis re-analyzed previously published TCR beta repertoires from 500 to 700 donors and added high-resolution HLA genotyping to study TCR occurrence patterns. Rather than using new phenotypic data, the later analysis identified candidate immune exposures from TCR beta sequences and from how often those sequences occurred across donors. In an earlier analysis of 587 of the donors, high-throughput TCR beta sequencing was used to judge whether each TCR beta V gene segment behaved as functional or pseudogenic. Alongside the repertoire data, information on donor age, sex, ethnicity and CMV serostatus was compiled. Genome-wide SNP genotypes for about 55% of the 666 donors were used in a later genetic analysis, which treated that subset as a discovery cohort. Every repertoire in the discovery cohort had been generated on one and the same sequencing platform. HLA typing included class I and class II loci at four-digit resolution. The number of donors typed differed by locus, with 629-630 for A, B, C, DRB1 and DQB1, over 500 for DQA1, approximately 570 for DPA1, and 400 to 490 for DPB1. Four or five DR-DQ haplotypes were handled as single units for association and clustering, since linkage in the cohort was strong. Among approximately 370 genotyped donors of the cohort, an average of around 220,000 unique TCR beta nucleotide sequences was sequenced per donor, of which 15% to 20% were non-productive.

V is shortened by 3 bases, J by 5 bases, and the region joining them spans 18 bases. CDR1 and CDR2 were assigned from the germline V gene as SGHRS and YFSETQ. There are 16 amino acids in the CDR3, from cysteine to phenylalanine inclusive. The retained sequence is limited to the CDR3, 48 bases, with the frame set at the first base. Study-wide conclusions, independent of this receptor: HLA typing was unavailable for some donors at each locus, so association tests used only the typed subset. An earlier analysis of around 540 of the donors showed that most TCR beta V segments appeared in productive rearrangements either about 90% or about 30% of the time, which broadly matched IMGT annotations. At a false discovery rate of 0.05, a later analysis linked 16,951 TCR beta sequences to specific HLA alleles. In a later analysis, HLA-associated TCR beta chains were found to be more clonally expanded and to have lower generation probabilities than equally common non-associated chains. A cluster of highly shared sequence variants was judged likely to represent a technical artifact of the sequencing pipeline. Compared with the approximately 600-donor mean, donors in an Asian-associated ancestry cluster had fewer N-insertions in productive TCRs, according to a later genetic analysis. The cohort was sequenced for TCR beta chains only, and without alpha or paired-chain data the features that could be detected were limited. Strong co-occurrence of HLA alleles, especially DR and DQ, made assigning TCR associations to individual alleles difficult. A later analysis found that most CMV-associated TCR beta chains appeared HLA-restricted, with HLA associations seemingly driven largely by CMV exposure. A further reported finding was that TCR beta sequences accurately predicted the HLA-A and HLA-B alleles for most subjects in the first cohort. A later analysis reported that several top co-occurrence clusters appeared linked to parvovirus B19, influenza, CMV and Epstein-Barr virus. An association between a missense DCLRE1C variant and V-gene and J-gene trimming of TCR beta chains was found in a later genetic analysis and replicated in an independent cohort. Cytomegalovirus status was reported to be diagnosed by the classifier with high specificity and sensitivity in both the original and validation cohorts. Presence/absence analyses assumed roughly uniform sequencing depth across donors, an assumption that may not hold. Because counts were too low, about 18 rarely observed V segments, including chromosome 9 orphons, were excluded from the earlier analysis of several hundred of the donors. In vitro tests confirmed that a few of the cytomegalovirus-associated TCR beta chains recognize cytomegalovirus antigens. A later analysis found that TCR association rates varied across HLA loci, with DRB1 alleles showing the most associated TCRs and HLA-C alleles the fewest. While some public TCRs were present in many individuals, most TCR sequences turned up only very rarely across donors. The only immune exposure information available for the cohort was CMV serostatus. Because the 87-base-pair reads could not distinguish some IMGT-functional V segments, including TRBV6-2 and TRBV6-3, those segments were excluded. It was suggested by the authors that the approach could potentially be generalized to other disease states and immunological phenotypes. A total of about 180 TCR beta chains were listed by the study as associated with cytomegalovirus. Correlated functional status among segregating V segments might reflect linkage disequilibrium, but an unknown experimental factor could not be ruled out.

The library relied on the immunoSEQ multiplex PCR assay. For the multiplex PCR, a mixture combining 60 forward primers for TCR Vbeta segments and 13 reverse primers for TCR Jbeta segments was used. The CDR3 region of rearranged TCR beta genes was amplified from genomic DNA by a multiplex PCR assay. On the Illumina HiSeq System, the amplified TCR beta libraries were sequenced as 87-base-pair reads. From the authors' description of their analysis: Across the 700 or so repertoires, a later analysis counted tens of millions of unique TCR beta chains, 9.5 million to 13 million of which were shared by at least two donors. Raw reads were error-corrected and collapsed into unique sequences by a nearest-neighbor algorithm in which closely related sequences were merged to remove PCR and sequencing errors. V, D and J gene segments were assigned by aligning CDR3 sequences to IMGT reference sequences. Each retained sequence needed at least a six-nucleotide match to both a V gene segment and a J gene segment. A rearrangement was called productive if the CDR3 had no stop codons and remained in frame with V and J, and every other rearrangement was called non-productive. CDR3 was defined by IMGT convention, running from the second conserved V-encoded cysteine to the conserved J-encoded phenylalanine. In an earlier analysis of roughly 610 of the donors, sequences lacking an unambiguous match to a single V gene segment were excluded. In an earlier analysis of 587 of the donors, a V segment was called functional when productive rearrangements were above 56.7%, and segregating when the standard deviation between donors exceeded 5%. To diagnose cytomegalovirus status from the catalog of TCR beta chain sequences, a statistical classification framework was built. In a later analysis, V and J genes were assigned by comparing TCR nucleotide sequences against IMGT/GENE-DB human TR gene sequences. The TCRdist pipeline was used in a later analysis to assign CDR3 sequences and most-parsimonious VDJ recombination scenarios. A later analysis defined each TCR beta chain by its CDR3 amino acid sequence plus V-gene family, and excluded reads lacking a unique V-gene family. As a way to deal with suspected cross-contamination and a sequencing artifact, a later analysis dropped more than 500 nucleotide sequences that were highly shared and had low generation probability. In a later analysis, a clonal expansion index was calculated for each public chain from normalized within-repertoire ranks of inferred template counts. Generation probabilities in a later analysis came from a VDJ recombination model fitted to out-of-frame rearrangements, and those results were checked against IGoR. Hypergeometric tests were used in a later analysis to score TCR-TCR, TCR-HLA and TCR-CMV co-occurrence, with a repertoire-size bias correction applied to the TCR pairs. False discovery rates were estimated in a later analysis by permuting HLA or CMV assignments 20 times. A later analysis grouped co-occurring TCRs with DBSCAN, adding TCRdist sequence similarity when clustering within HLA-allele-positive subsets. Repertoires with fewer than 30,000 or more than 120,000 public chains were left out of co-occurrence clustering, as were five repertoires with anomalous nucleotide sharing. Drawn from immuneACCESS, this table holds only the in-frame rearrangements with V and J called that TCRdb kept. Clones are partly lost; checked studies trace under half to an unresolved V gene and leave the rest unexplained. That table supplies the V and J calls and clone size; D and trimming were determined from the DNA. In this sample the table shows 80,000 to 100,000 clones, about 81% of which occur a single time. Jointly, the top ten make up more than 5% of the sample.

The cohort comprised 666 healthy bone marrow donors. Cohort members were all nominally healthy when sampled, although unrecorded immune exposures were likely present. The donor was CMV seropositive and belonged to the group of 250 to 300 seropositive cohort members. A peripheral blood sample was collected from each donor, and TCR beta sequencing was performed on peripheral blood mononuclear cells. The Qiagen DNeasy Blood Extraction Kit was used to extract genomic DNA from the blood cell samples. For this clone: Its antigen has not been determined. No quality values exist for individual bases; no much larger clone is one base distant.

The chain is assembled from TRBV5-1 and TRBJ2-1, with TRBD1 as a weak D call on 6 bases. Sequenced sample: PBMCs. The receptor comes from a man in his forties in good health and CMV-seropositive. The nucleotide sequence reads TGCGCCAGCAGCTCGACGTTATCCGACAGGCACAATGAGCAGTTCTTC. It encodes CASSSTLSDRHNEQFF. The CDR3 plus the reference TRBV5-1 and TRBJ2-1 genes for the other parts give the full variable domain: KAGVTQTPRYLIKTRGQQVTLSCSPISGHRSVSWYQQTPGQGLQFLFEYFSETQRNKGNFPGRFSGRQFSNSRSEMNVSTLELGDSALYLCASSSTLSDRHNEQFFGPGTRLTVL.